The 16 T cell receptor beta chains in this list originate from one sample, sequenced in a study of T cell responses to AZD1222 COVID-19 vaccine. Profiled with immunoSEQ multiplex PCR; TCRdb holds only in-frame clones, not every one. The table records about 80,000 clones, 70% to 90% of them present only once. Sequencing used peripheral blood, obtained 28 days after the second AZD1222 dose. These receptor sequences come from an adult who received the AZD1222 COVID-19 vaccine.

This chain joins TRBV7-8 and TRBJ2-5; TRBD1 matches at 7 bases. The germline gives CDR1 SGHVS, CDR2 FQNEAQ. The CDR3 sequence is 16 residues long. J gave up 6 bases and V 5 bases, and 15 bases lay outside the gene matches. DNA for the CDR3: TGTGCCAGCAGCCGAGGGGACAGAGGGAATGCGCAGACCCAGTACTTC. Its protein is CASSRGDRGNAQTQYF.

V is TRBV9 and J is TRBJ1-2; D possibly corresponds to TRBD1 (5 bases). Looked up from germline, CDR1 is SGDLS and CDR2 is YYNGEE. The CDR3 loop spans 15 amino acids. The V end lost 3 bases, the J end lost 7 bases, and 19 bases lay between the germline ends. The CDR3 loop reads CASSGAGHLISGYTF. CDR3 DNA sequence: TGTGCCAGCAGCGGAGCAGGGCACCTGATATCTGGCTACACCTTC. The full variable domain, with the rest looked up from reference TRBV9 and TRBJ1-2, is DSGVTQTPKHLITATGQRVTLRCSPRSGDLSVYWYQQSLDQGLQFLIQYYNGEERAKGNILERFSAQQFPDLHSELNLSSLELGDSALYFCASSGAGHLISGYTFGSGTRLTVV.

The chain recombines TRBV14 with TRBJ2-1; no clear D. CDR1 SGHDN and CDR2 FVKESK come from the germline V gene. V gave up 2 bases and J gave up 9 bases, with 20 bases separating them. This CDR3 is 16 amino acids long. CDR3 bases: TGTGCCAGCAGCCAACTGGCGACAATCACCTTCGGTGAGCAGTTCTTC. It is translated as CASSQLATITFGEQFF.

This chain joins TRBV7-9 and TRBJ2-5; D is uncertain. Germline V gives CDR1 SEHNR, CDR2 FQNEAQ (reference sequence). V dropped 3 bases and J dropped 5 bases, with 13 bases sitting between them. This CDR3 has 14 residues. The CDR3 DNA follows: TGTGCCAGCAGCTTCGGTGGGGTGGGTGAGACCCAGTACTTC. It translates to CASSFGGVGETQYF.

J is TRBJ2-5 and V is TRBV19, with 8 bases aligning to TRBD2. The CDR3 totals 14 residues. The ends lost 6 bases at V and 4 bases at J; junction bases unmatched: 7. Germline-derived CDR1 and CDR2 are LNHDA and SQIVND (reference sequence). The CDR3 sequence is CASRRSGGGETQYF. In nucleotides, the CDR3 is TGTGCCAGTAGGCGAAGCGGGGGTGGAGAGACCCAGTACTTC.

This clone has at least ten counts. The chain is built from TRBV12-3 or TRBV12-4 and TRBJ1-2, with D uncertain. V was pared by 4 bases and J by 6 bases, with 9 bases between. This CDR3 is 12 amino acids long. The CDR3 loop reads CASSSLGHGYTF. In DNA form, the CDR3 reads TGTGCCAGCAGTTCCTTAGGGCATGGCTACACCTTC.

In DNA, the CDR3 is TGTGCCAGCAAATATCGGACAGGGGGCACAGATACGCAGTATTTT. It yields the protein CASKYRTGGTDTQYF. The gene calls are TRBV6-6 and TRBJ2-3, with 9 bases aligning to TRBD1. Per germline, CDR1 MNHNY and CDR2 SVGAGI (reference sequence). There are 15 residues in the CDR3. Trimming at V came to 7 bases and at J to 1 base, leaving 6 bases not matched to a gene.

J is TRBJ2-3 and V is TRBV5-5; TRBD2 might be the D (5 bases). The CDR3 has 16 amino acids. Germline CDR1 and CDR2: SGHKS and YYEKEE (reference sequence). Between the trimmed V and J ends, which lost 3 bases and 0 bases, there was a span of 14 bases. The CDR3 nucleotides read TGTGCCAGCAGCTGGAGGCTACTAGATAGCACAGATACGCAGTATTTT. Translating gives CASSWRLLDSTDTQYF.

The gene calls are TRBV28 and TRBJ1-5; 8 bases agree with TRBD1. V was clipped by 7 bases and J by 4 bases; unmatched bases: 12. The CDR3 runs to 16 residues. Germline V CDR1 and CDR2: MDHEN, SYDVKM. Here the CDR3 reads CASTEIGRGRNQPQHF. CDR3 nucleotides: TGTGCCAGCACCGAAATCGGCAGGGGGCGAAATCAGCCCCAGCATTTT.

Here the CDR3 DNA reads TGTGCCAGCAGCTGGGGGACAGCCCAAGAGACCCAGTACTTC. Translated, it gives CASSWGTAQETQYF. This chain uses TRBV5-4 with TRBJ2-5; TRBD1 agrees at 7 bases. The CDR3 contains 14 residues. The junction had 3 bases not matched to a gene; V was cut back by 3 bases and J by 1 base. Germline-derived CDR1 and CDR2 are SGHNT and YYREEE (reference sequence).

The rearrangement uses TRBV5-1 and TRBJ2-7, with TRBD1 matching 7 bases. This CDR3 contains 13 residues. Germline CDR1 SGHRS, CDR2 YFSETQ. V gave up 5 bases and J gave up 4 bases; unmatched junction bases: 6. CDR3 sequence (DNA): TGCGCCAGCAGTAGGGACAGTGCGTACGAGCAGTACTTC. Translation: CASSRDSAYEQYF.

The CDR3 sequence: CASSTSPGGVIAKNIQYF. The CDR3 coding sequence is TGTGCCAGCAGCACCTCTCCGGGGGGGGTTATAGCCAAAAACATTCAGTACTTC. The chain uses TRBV21-1 and TRBJ2-4; the DNA was not used to check the table's D call, TRBD2. TRBV21-1 is reported as a pseudogene. The CDR3 consists of 18 residues.

V usage is TRBV9 and J usage is TRBJ1-2, with D unclear. Germline V lookup: CDR1 SGDLS, CDR2 YYNGEE. This CDR3 comprises 14 residues. V was clipped by 4 bases and J by 0 bases, with 10 bases between them. CDR3 bases: TGTGCCAGCAGCCAAAGCACAGCTAACTATGGCTACACCTTC. The encoded protein is CASSQSTANYGYTF. Full variable domain (outside the CDR3, taken from reference TRBV9 and TRBJ1-2): DSGVTQTPKHLITATGQRVTLRCSPRSGDLSVYWYQQSLDQGLQFLIQYYNGEERAKGNILERFSAQQFPDLHSELNLSSLELGDSALYFCASSQSTANYGYTFGSGTRLTVV.

V usage is TRBV27 and J usage is TRBJ2-1; maybe TRBD2 (7 bases). Germline CDR1 and CDR2: MNHEY and SMNVEV (reference sequence). The ends were cut back, 2 bases at V and 2 bases at J, with 22 bases in the middle. This CDR3 spans 19 amino acids. The CDR3 DNA reads TGTGCCAGCAGTTTAAAGATCAGTGGGAGGGGGGGAACCTACAATGAGCAGTTCTTC. As protein: CASSLKISGRGGTYNEQFF.

The chain links TRBV5-4 to TRBJ2-5, with D possibly TRBD1 on 6 matching bases. Germline CDR1 is SGHNT and CDR2 is YYREEE (reference sequence). This CDR3 has 15 amino acids. Trimming removed 3 bases from V and 4 bases from J, with 16 bases in between. The CDR3 coding sequence is TGTGCCAGCAGCTCCGGACGGATGGGGGCAGAGACCCAGTACTTC. Translating it yields CASSSGRMGAETQYF.

The genes are TRBV15 and TRBJ2-7, with TRBD1 matching 8 bases. The V gene's germline CDR1 is LNHNV and CDR2 YYDKDF (reference sequence). J lost 4 bases, V lost 5 bases, and 7 bases had no gene match. This CDR3 region has 14 residues. The CDR3 protein is CATSGDRSRYEQYF. The CDR3 DNA reads TGTGCCACCAGCGGGGACAGGAGCCGATACGAGCAGTACTTC.